This TCR beta chain derives from a study of OX40 agonist ivuxolimab in advanced cancers. About the research overall: Six ivuxolimab dose levels, 0.01 to 10 mg/kg, were given intravenously every 2 weeks. Patients with hepatocellular carcinoma, melanoma, renal cell or head and neck cancer made up the dose-escalation patients. General observations from the study: CD8+ T cells showed, on average, more clonal expansion than CD4+ cells.

Researchers took blood at baseline, on cycle 4 day 1, and on cycle 7 day 1. Data came from immunoSEQ multiplex PCR; TCRdb stores just in-frame clones and leaves some out. The top ten hold 0.45% to 0.5% of the sample, which has roughly 110,000 clones, 90% seen once. Germline V gene data show CDR1 as GTSNPN and CDR2 as SVGIG (reference sequence). This CDR3 has 13 amino acids. J was trimmed by 6 bases and V by 4 bases; bases with no gene match: 6. Details on this clone: Its antigen is as yet unknown.

The chain combines TRBV30 with TRBJ1-5, with 7 positions matching TRBD1. The sequences come from CD4+ or CD8+ T cells sorted from blood, collected in a trial of the OX40 agonist ivuxolimab. The TCR was taken from an adult with an advanced solid tumor such as melanoma, head and neck, liver or kidney cancer. CDR3 bases: TGTGCCTGGACTGACAGGGTCGGTCAGCCCCAGCATTTT. This encodes CAWTDRVGQPQHF.